This TCR beta chain appears in the sequencing data of a study of shared clonotypes between healthy human individuals. TCRdb's table, derived via immunoSEQ multiplex PCR, lists solely in-frame clones and lacks some. The repertoire holds hundreds of thousands of clones, with about 96% as singletons. Naive-designated CD8 cells lacked CD45RO, were positively enriched for CCR7, and omitted terminally differentiated effector memory CD45RA+ cells. None of the donors, who were healthy HIV-negative adults, had recently had acute infections or vaccinations. The CDR3 is 16 amino acids. V was clipped by 0 bases and J by 2 bases; unmatched bases: 7. In germline, CDR1 is MNHEY, CDR2 SVGAGI.

This receptor was obtained from a woman aged 25 to 39 in good health. V gene TRBV6-5 combines with J gene TRBJ2-7, with 7 bases lining up with TRBD1. The material sequenced was naive CD8+ T cells sorted from blood. The CDR3 bases are TGTGCCAGCAGTTACTCGACGGGACAGAGGCCCTACGAGCAGTACTTC. Residues: CASSYSTGQRPYEQYF.